Listed below are T cell receptor beta chains from one sample, sequenced in a study of CD8 T cells in ankylosing spondylitis. TCRdb processed the 5' RACE reads anew with MiXCR; each CDR3 protein has one entry. The sample has roughly 700,000 distinct CDR3 sequences, 15% to 20% seen once. Material: blood, either unsorted or a sorted T cell fraction (not recorded which). Source of these receptors: a male donor with ankylosing spondylitis. Each CDR3 is given with its conserved first and last residue. The D gene is left open where the match is weak.

j_gene	d_gene	v_gene	CDR3aa
TRBJ2-2	TRBD1	TRBV7-9	CASSLARGTGNTGELFF
TRBJ2-7	-	TRBV5-7	CASSEGDYRGMREQYF
TRBJ2-1	TRBD2	TRBV7-9	CASSLDWVGLAHLEQFF
TRBJ2-7	-	TRBV20-1	CSARRLDSDIPEQYF
TRBJ2-1	TRBD2	TRBV11-2	CASSPTGLAGRGPSYNEQFF
TRBJ2-3	-	TRBV5-6	CASSLVGGPTQYF
TRBJ1-2	-	TRBV7-2	CASSLMNYGYTF
TRBJ1-3	-	TRBV20-1	CSASDSSGNTIYF
TRBJ1-3	-	TRBV12-3/TRBV12-4	CASTAETRGNTIYF
TRBJ2-3	-	TRBV4-2	CASSQAVPTDTQYF
TRBJ2-3	-	TRBV7-9	CASSSLEDTQYF
TRBJ2-7	TRBD2	TRBV7-2	CASSLGTSGRVEQYF
TRBJ2-1	-	TRBV12-3/TRBV12-4	CASSHTTSEQFF
TRBJ2-1	-	TRBV5-6	CASRVRTLPYNEQFF
TRBJ1-2	TRBD1	TRBV7-9	CASSLGPGQATNYGYTF
TRBJ2-2	-	TRBV7-9	CASSLEVSSRNTGELFF
TRBJ1-2	TRBD1	TRBV7-2	CASSLSVGTGLYGYTF
TRBJ1-5	-	TRBV30	CAWSPQGNQPQHF
TRBJ2-3	TRBD1	TRBV6-2/TRBV6-3	CASSGQVGLNTQYF
TRBJ2-7	-	TRBV20-1	CSARSGTNYEQYF
TRBJ2-2	-	TRBV5-6	CASSLSQINGGELFF
TRBJ2-1	TRBD2	TRBV24-1	CATSDLGTSGKGEQFF
TRBJ2-4	-	TRBV12-3/TRBV12-4	CASSSGSKNIQYF
TRBJ2-7	-	TRBV12-3/TRBV12-4	CASSLRGNMEQYF
TRBJ1-1	-	TRBV5-1	CASKYENTEAFF
TRBJ2-2	-	TRBV27	CASSWAGELFF
TRBJ2-1	TRBD2	TRBV6-4	CASSDGRGGSNEQFF
TRBJ2-7	-	TRBV12-3/TRBV12-4	CASSFQGRAYEQYF
TRBJ2-1	TRBD2	TRBV6-2/TRBV6-3	CASSQTSGRRGSYNEQFF
TRBJ2-5	TRBD2	TRBV12-3/TRBV12-4	CASSHRSGGAWETQYF
TRBJ2-1	-	TRBV5-1	CASSLERGALNEQFF
TRBJ2-5	TRBD1	TRBV7-9	CASSFGQGLAETQYF
TRBJ2-3	-	TRBV5-1	CASSLDVDTQYF
TRBJ2-5	-	TRBV7-9	CASSDERTLGTQYF
TRBJ2-5	-	TRBV29-1	CSVGSETQYF
TRBJ2-7	-	TRBV12-3/TRBV12-4	CASSLHSPSDYEQYF
TRBJ2-3	-	TRBV25-1	CASSERSGANTDTQYF
TRBJ2-5	TRBD2	TRBV3-1	CASSPGLAGGRGTQYF
TRBJ2-7	-	TRBV20-1	CSARDSGRSYEQYF
TRBJ2-7	-	TRBV20-1	CSAKLGGDLSYEQYF
TRBJ2-1	-	TRBV18	CASSPPGTPNEQFF
TRBJ1-5	TRBD1	TRBV27	CASSFQGAVQPQHF
TRBJ2-1	TRBD1	TRBV20-1	CSAHRDRSSYNEQFF
TRBJ1-1	TRBD1	TRBV25-1	CASRNSPRQGQNTEAFF